This is a list of T cell receptor beta chains from one sample in a study of T cell responses to AZD1222 COVID-19 vaccine. The repertoire was sequenced with immunoSEQ multiplex PCR; TCRdb's copy has only in-frame clones and lacks some. The sample carries 150,000 or so clones, 94% recorded once. Sequenced material: peripheral blood, taken on day 0 of AZD1222 vaccination. The receptors shown here come from an adult in good health. Each CDR3 is given with its conserved first and last residue. A D gene is named only where the DNA matches it firmly. Not all rows give a size; the values are once, few, many and, for expanded clones, a class.

clone_size: NA
v_call: TRBV5-1
j_call: TRBJ2-7
d_call: TRBD1
cdr3_nt: TGCGCCAGCAGAGCACCGGGACAGGTTCTCGGCGAGCAGTACTTC
cdr3_aa: CASRAPGQVLGEQYF

clone_size: once
v_call: TRBV14
j_call: TRBJ2-2
d_call: NA
cdr3_nt: TGTGCCAGCAGCCCGACTCCCATCGGGGAGCTGTTTTTT
cdr3_aa: CASSPTPIGELFF

clone_size: NA
v_call: TRBV7-9
j_call: TRBJ1-1
d_call: NA
cdr3_nt: TGTGCCAGCAGCGGCGAGGGGCTGGGGACTGAAGCTTTCTTT
cdr3_aa: CASSGEGLGTEAFF

clone_size: once
v_call: TRBV6-5
j_call: TRBJ1-3
d_call: TRBD1
cdr3_nt: TGTGCCAGCAGTTTGGACAGGCTGAACACCATATATTTT
cdr3_aa: CASSLDRLNTIYF

clone_size: NA
v_call: TRBV3-1/TRBV3-2
j_call: TRBJ2-5
d_call: TRBD2
cdr3_nt: TGTGCCAGCAGCCAAGGGAACGGGAGGGAGACCCAGTACTTC
cdr3_aa: CASSQGNGRETQYF

clone_size: NA
v_call: TRBV4-1
j_call: TRBJ1-1
d_call: NA
cdr3_nt: TGCGCCAGCAGCCAGTACAGGCCGGGGAACACTGAAGCTTTCTTT
cdr3_aa: CASSQYRPGNTEAFF

clone_size: NA
v_call: TRBV6-1
j_call: TRBJ1-6
d_call: NA
cdr3_nt: TGTGCCAGCAGTGAATTGGGGCACTATTCACCCCTCCACTTT
cdr3_aa: CASSELGHYSPLHF

clone_size: NA
v_call: TRBV6-5
j_call: TRBJ1-2
d_call: NA
cdr3_nt: TGTGCCAGCAGGAACGCGGGGGGGCTGTACTATGGCTACACCTTC
cdr3_aa: CASRNAGGLYYGYTF

clone_size: NA
v_call: TRBV5-1
j_call: TRBJ1-1
d_call: NA
cdr3_nt: TGCGCCAGCAGGGACAGTTCGAACACTGAAGCTTTCTTT
cdr3_aa: CASRDSSNTEAFF

clone_size: NA
v_call: TRBV9
j_call: TRBJ1-6
d_call: NA
cdr3_nt: TGTGCCAGCAGCGTTCGGGAGCGCTCCTATAATTCACCCCTCCACTTT
cdr3_aa: CASSVRERSYNSPLHF

clone_size: NA
v_call: TRBV6-5
j_call: TRBJ1-2
d_call: TRBD1
cdr3_nt: TGTGCCGCGTTCAGGGGGTACTACACCTTC
cdr3_aa: CAAFRGYYTF

clone_size: NA
v_call: TRBV3-1/TRBV3-2
j_call: TRBJ2-5
d_call: NA
cdr3_nt: TGTGCCAGCAGCCAAGGTCCGGCCCGGGGGAGTCTGGAGACCCAGTACTTC
cdr3_aa: CASSQGPARGSLETQYF

clone_size: NA
v_call: TRBV5-1
j_call: TRBJ1-4
d_call: TRBD1
cdr3_nt: TGCGCCAGCAGCTTGAGGACAGGACCTAATGAAAAACTGTTTTTT
cdr3_aa: CASSLRTGPNEKLFF

clone_size: once
v_call: TRBV19
j_call: TRBJ1-1
d_call: NA
cdr3_nt: TGTGCCAGTAGTATAGACCGGGGGGGTGAAGCTTTCTTT
cdr3_aa: CASSIDRGGEAFF

clone_size: once
v_call: TRBV27
j_call: TRBJ1-5
d_call: NA
cdr3_nt: TGTGCCAGCAGTACGGGCGGTCAGCCCCAGCATTTT
cdr3_aa: CASSTGGQPQHF

clone_size: once
v_call: TRBV19
j_call: TRBJ1-5
d_call: NA
cdr3_nt: TGTGCCAGTAGTAGCACCAGCAATAGCAATCAGCCCCAGCATTTT
cdr3_aa: CASSSTSNSNQPQHF

clone_size: NA
v_call: TRBV11-2
j_call: TRBJ1-1
d_call: NA
cdr3_nt: TGTGCCAGCAGCCCAGGGGTTCGGAACACTGAAGCTTTCTTT
cdr3_aa: CASSPGVRNTEAFF

clone_size: once
v_call: TRBV7-8
j_call: TRBJ2-7
d_call: NA
cdr3_nt: TGTGCCAGCAGCTTGGCAACCGGGACACCTCCCTACGAGCAGTACTTC
cdr3_aa: CASSLATGTPPYEQYF

clone_size: NA
v_call: TRBV18
j_call: TRBJ1-1
d_call: TRBD1
cdr3_nt: TGTGCCAGCTCACCATCCCCGGGACAGGGTCCCGCTTTCTTT
cdr3_aa: CASSPSPGQGPAFF

clone_size: NA
v_call: TRBV30
j_call: TRBJ1-6
d_call: TRBD1
cdr3_nt: TGTGCCTGGCTACAGGGGGATTCACCCCTCCACTTT
cdr3_aa: CAWLQGDSPLHF

clone_size: NA
v_call: TRBV19
j_call: TRBJ2-7
d_call: NA
cdr3_nt: TGTGCCAGTAGTGGGGGGAGTGTAAACCCCTACGAGCAGTACTTC
cdr3_aa: CASSGGSVNPYEQYF

clone_size: NA
v_call: TRBV19
j_call: TRBJ1-2
d_call: NA
cdr3_nt: TGTGCCAGTAGTACAACAAGTAACTATGGCTACACCTTC
cdr3_aa: CASSTTSNYGYTF

clone_size: NA
v_call: TRBV6-5
j_call: TRBJ1-2
d_call: NA
cdr3_nt: TGTGCCAGCAGGACAAGTTTCTATGGCTACACCTTC
cdr3_aa: CASRTSFYGYTF

clone_size: NA
v_call: TRBV28
j_call: TRBJ2-1
d_call: NA
cdr3_nt: TGTGCCAGCAGTGAGACGGTAGGCGAGCAGTTCTTC
cdr3_aa: CASSETVGEQFF

clone_size: once
v_call: TRBV2
j_call: TRBJ1-1
d_call: NA
cdr3_nt: TGTGCCAGCAGAGATCCAAACACTGAAGCTTTCTTT
cdr3_aa: CASRDPNTEAFF

clone_size: NA
v_call: TRBV30
j_call: TRBJ2-1
d_call: TRBD2
cdr3_nt: TGTGCCTGGAGGGAAACTAGCGGGAGGGCCTACAATGAGCAGTTCTTC
cdr3_aa: CAWRETSGRAYNEQFF

clone_size: NA
v_call: TRBV10-3
j_call: TRBJ1-2
d_call: NA
cdr3_nt: TGTGCCATCAGTGAACGTCTAGCTAACTATGGCTACACCTTC
cdr3_aa: CAISERLANYGYTF

clone_size: few
v_call: TRBV4-2
j_call: TRBJ2-7
d_call: NA
cdr3_nt: TGTGCCAGCAGCCAAGATAACGAGCAGTACTTC
cdr3_aa: CASSQDNEQYF

clone_size: NA
v_call: TRBV7-4
j_call: TRBJ1-3
d_call: NA
cdr3_nt: TGTGCCAGCGCTACCCCCTTGGGCAGATTCTCTGGAAACACCATATATTTT
cdr3_aa: CASATPLGRFSGNTIYF

clone_size: NA
v_call: TRBV5-1
j_call: TRBJ1-1
d_call: NA
cdr3_nt: TGCGCCAGCAGCTTGGGACCCGGGAACACTGAAGCTTTCTTT
cdr3_aa: CASSLGPGNTEAFF

clone_size: NA
v_call: TRBV30
j_call: TRBJ2-7
d_call: NA
cdr3_nt: TGTGCCTGGAGTGTACAATCGGGCGAGCAGTACTTC
cdr3_aa: CAWSVQSGEQYF

clone_size: NA
v_call: TRBV10-3
j_call: TRBJ1-1
d_call: NA
cdr3_nt: TGTGCCATCAGACCCGACGCGCTTACTGAAGCTTTCTTT
cdr3_aa: CAIRPDALTEAFF

clone_size: NA
v_call: TRBV2
j_call: TRBJ1-1
d_call: NA
cdr3_nt: TGTGCCAGCAGCTCAGACTATAACACTGAAGCTTTCTTT
cdr3_aa: CASSSDYNTEAFF

clone_size: NA
v_call: TRBV12-3/TRBV12-4
j_call: TRBJ1-2
d_call: NA
cdr3_nt: TGTGCCAGCAGCCGAACAGGGTTGTATGGCTACACCTTC
cdr3_aa: CASSRTGLYGYTF

clone_size: NA
v_call: TRBV10-3
j_call: TRBJ2-6
d_call: NA
cdr3_nt: TGTGCCATCAGCCGGGACGGGGACTCTGGGGCCAACGTCCTGACTTTC
cdr3_aa: CAISRDGDSGANVLTF

clone_size: once
v_call: TRBV10-3
j_call: TRBJ1-1
d_call: NA
cdr3_nt: TGTGCCATCAGCCGGGACACCTTGAACACTGAAGCTTTCTTT
cdr3_aa: CAISRDTLNTEAFF

clone_size: NA
v_call: TRBV3-1/TRBV3-2
j_call: TRBJ1-1
d_call: TRBD1
cdr3_nt: TGTGCCAGCAGCCAAGGGACAGGGGGCACTGAAGCTTTCTTT
cdr3_aa: CASSQGTGGTEAFF

clone_size: NA
v_call: TRBV6-5
j_call: TRBJ1-6
d_call: TRBD1
cdr3_nt: TGTGCCAGCTGGGACAGGGGTAATTCACCCCTCCACTTT
cdr3_aa: CASWDRGNSPLHF

clone_size: NA
v_call: TRBV11-2
j_call: TRBJ2-7
d_call: TRBD2
cdr3_nt: TGTGCCAGCAGCTTCCGGGGGGACGAGCAGTACTTC
cdr3_aa: CASSFRGDEQYF

clone_size: NA
v_call: TRBV3-1/TRBV3-2
j_call: TRBJ1-2
d_call: TRBD1
cdr3_nt: TGTGCCAGCAGCCCCCGGGCTGCTACGACAGGGCGGAACTATGGCTACACCTTC
cdr3_aa: CASSPRAATTGRNYGYTF

clone_size: NA
v_call: TRBV19
j_call: TRBJ1-2
d_call: TRBD1
cdr3_nt: TGTGCCAGTAGCCTAATCGGACAGGGGGCCGGGGGCTACACCTTC
cdr3_aa: CASSLIGQGAGGYTF

clone_size: NA
v_call: TRBV19
j_call: TRBJ1-1
d_call: NA
cdr3_nt: TGTGCCAGTAGTATGGGGCAAGCCAAGGAAGCTTTCTTT
cdr3_aa: CASSMGQAKEAFF

clone_size: NA
v_call: TRBV2
j_call: TRBJ1-2
d_call: NA
cdr3_nt: TGTGCCAGCAGTGTTAGCTATGGCTACACCTTC
cdr3_aa: CASSVSYGYTF

clone_size: NA
v_call: TRBV7-8
j_call: TRBJ1-2
d_call: NA
cdr3_nt: TGTGCCAGCAGCTCTGATGGGATCGGGGCGGTCTATGGCTACACCTTC
cdr3_aa: CASSSDGIGAVYGYTF

clone_size: NA
v_call: TRBV2
j_call: TRBJ2-6
d_call: NA
cdr3_nt: TGTGCCAGCAGTTTTTCCGAGGCTGGGGCCAACGTCCTGACTTTC
cdr3_aa: CASSFSEAGANVLTF

clone_size: NA
v_call: TRBV6-1
j_call: TRBJ1-4
d_call: TRBD1
cdr3_nt: TGTGCCAGCAGTGAGGGACAGGGGAATGAAAAACTGTTTTTT
cdr3_aa: CASSEGQGNEKLFF

clone_size: NA
v_call: TRBV7-9
j_call: TRBJ2-7
d_call: TRBD2
cdr3_nt: TGTGCCAGCGGTAGCGGGAGTAGCTACGAGCAGTACTTC
cdr3_aa: CASGSGSSYEQYF

clone_size: NA
v_call: TRBV6-2/TRBV6-3
j_call: TRBJ1-5
d_call: NA
cdr3_nt: TGTGCCAGCAGTTACCTACGAGGGGTCCATCAGCCCCAGCATTTT
cdr3_aa: CASSYLRGVHQPQHF

clone_size: NA
v_call: TRBV20-1
j_call: TRBJ2-3
d_call: TRBD2
cdr3_nt: TGCAGTGCTAGTCGGAGACGGGGGGCAGATACGCAGTATTTT
cdr3_aa: CSASRRRGADTQYF

clone_size: once
v_call: TRBV27
j_call: TRBJ2-5
d_call: TRBD2
cdr3_nt: TGTGCCAGCAGTCCCCCTCAAGGGCTAGCGGAAGAGACCCAGTACTTC
cdr3_aa: CASSPPQGLAEETQYF

clone_size: NA
v_call: TRBV3-1/TRBV3-2
j_call: TRBJ1-2
d_call: NA
cdr3_nt: TGTGCCAGCAGCCTATGGGACGTCTACACCTTC
cdr3_aa: CASSLWDVYTF

clone_size: NA
v_call: TRBV5-5
j_call: TRBJ2-1
d_call: TRBD1
cdr3_nt: TGTGCCAGCAGGGTAGGGGGCTTGTCGGTCGGTGAGCAGTTCTTC
cdr3_aa: CASRVGGLSVGEQFF

clone_size: NA
v_call: TRBV7-2
j_call: TRBJ1-3
d_call: NA
cdr3_nt: TGTGCCAGCAGCCACGGGGCTCAGTTTCGGAACACCATATATTTT
cdr3_aa: CASSHGAQFRNTIYF

clone_size: NA
v_call: TRBV10-3
j_call: TRBJ1-5
d_call: TRBD1
cdr3_nt: TGTGCCATCAGTGAGAGGACAGGGTTGGAATTTCAGCCCCAGCATTTT
cdr3_aa: CAISERTGLEFQPQHF

clone_size: NA
v_call: TRBV9
j_call: TRBJ2-2
d_call: NA
cdr3_nt: TGTGCCAGCAGTAGGGATAACACCGGGGAGCTGTTTTTT
cdr3_aa: CASSRDNTGELFF

clone_size: NA
v_call: TRBV5-4
j_call: TRBJ2-2
d_call: NA
cdr3_nt: TGTGCCAGCAGCTTAATGGTGGGTGGGAACACCGGGGAGCTGTTTTTT
cdr3_aa: CASSLMVGGNTGELFF

clone_size: NA
v_call: TRBV6-5
j_call: TRBJ1-3
d_call: NA
cdr3_nt: TGTGCCAGCAAGGACCCCAGGGGCTCTGGAAACACCATATATTTT
cdr3_aa: CASKDPRGSGNTIYF

clone_size: once
v_call: TRBV4-1
j_call: TRBJ1-5
d_call: TRBD1
cdr3_nt: TGCGCCAGCGGGGACAGAGCTTCCAATCAGCCCCAGCATTTT
cdr3_aa: CASGDRASNQPQHF

clone_size: NA
v_call: TRBV3-1/TRBV3-2
j_call: TRBJ2-6
d_call: NA
cdr3_nt: TGTGCCAGCAGCCTCATTTCCGGCTCTGGGGCCAACGTCCTGACTTTC
cdr3_aa: CASSLISGSGANVLTF